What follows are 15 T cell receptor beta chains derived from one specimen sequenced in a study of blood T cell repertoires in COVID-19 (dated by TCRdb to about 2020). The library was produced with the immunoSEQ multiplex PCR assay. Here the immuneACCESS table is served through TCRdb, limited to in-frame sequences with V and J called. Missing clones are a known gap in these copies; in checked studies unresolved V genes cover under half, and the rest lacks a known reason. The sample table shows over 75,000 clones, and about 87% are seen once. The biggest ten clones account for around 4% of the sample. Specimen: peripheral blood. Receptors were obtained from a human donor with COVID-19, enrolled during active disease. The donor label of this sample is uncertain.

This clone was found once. The CDR3 loop is CASSPNSVQGGYTDTQYF. CDR3 DNA: TGTGCCAGCTCACCTAACTCCGTGCAGGGGGGCTACACAGATACGCAGTATTTT. The rearrangement uses TRBV18 and TRBJ2-3; D might be TRBD1 (7 bases). Germline V CDR1 and CDR2: KGHSH, LQKENI. The CDR3 runs 18 residues. The ends were cut back, 3 bases at V and 2 bases at J, with 21 bases in the middle.

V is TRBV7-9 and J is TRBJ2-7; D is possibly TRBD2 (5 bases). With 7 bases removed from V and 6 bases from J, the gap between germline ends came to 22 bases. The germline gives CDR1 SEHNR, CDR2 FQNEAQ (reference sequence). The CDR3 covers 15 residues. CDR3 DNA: TGTGCCAGCACTCCGTGGAGGACCGGAGGTACCGAGCAGTACTTC. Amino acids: CASTPWRTGGTEQYF.

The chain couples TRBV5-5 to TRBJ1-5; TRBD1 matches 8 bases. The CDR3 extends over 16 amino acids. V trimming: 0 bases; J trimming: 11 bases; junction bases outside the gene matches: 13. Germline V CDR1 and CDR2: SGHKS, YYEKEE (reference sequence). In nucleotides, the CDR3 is TGTGCCAGCAGCTTGGCCGCGACAGGGGCCCTCTGGGCCCAGCATTTT. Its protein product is CASSLAATGALWAQHF.

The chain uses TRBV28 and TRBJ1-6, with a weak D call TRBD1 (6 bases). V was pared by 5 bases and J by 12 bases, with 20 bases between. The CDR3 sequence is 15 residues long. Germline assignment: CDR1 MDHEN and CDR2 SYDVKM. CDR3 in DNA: TGTGCCAGCAGTCCCGCGACAGGCTCGTTGCTACCCCTCCACTTT. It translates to CASSPATGSLLPLHF.

The CDR3 DNA follows: TGTGCCAGCAGTGGACTAGCGGGAGTCCCACCCCTATACAATGAGCAGTTCTTC. Its protein is CASSGLAGVPPLYNEQFF. The rearrangement links TRBV25-1 to TRBJ2-1, with TRBD2 identical over 12 bases. The CDR3 is made up of 18 amino acids. Germline V gene data show CDR1 as MGHDK and CDR2 as SYGVNS. The J segment lost 4 bases and the V segment lost 4 bases, leaving 11 bases of the junction unmatched.

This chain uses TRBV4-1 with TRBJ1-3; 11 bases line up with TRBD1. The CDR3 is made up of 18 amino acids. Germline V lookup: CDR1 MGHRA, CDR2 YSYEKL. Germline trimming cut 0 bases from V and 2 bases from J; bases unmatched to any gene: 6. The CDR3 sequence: CASSQEYKGQGAGNTIYF. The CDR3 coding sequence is TGCGCCAGCAGCCAAGAGTACAAGGGACAGGGGGCTGGAAACACCATATATTTT.

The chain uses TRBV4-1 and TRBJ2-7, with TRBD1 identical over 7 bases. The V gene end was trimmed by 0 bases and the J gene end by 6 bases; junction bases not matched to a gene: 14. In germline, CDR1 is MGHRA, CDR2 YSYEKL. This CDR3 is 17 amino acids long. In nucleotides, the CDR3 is TGCGCCAGCAGCCAAGAAGTCCCCGCAGGGGGAACGGGCGAGCAGTACTTC. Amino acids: CASSQEVPAGGTGEQYF.

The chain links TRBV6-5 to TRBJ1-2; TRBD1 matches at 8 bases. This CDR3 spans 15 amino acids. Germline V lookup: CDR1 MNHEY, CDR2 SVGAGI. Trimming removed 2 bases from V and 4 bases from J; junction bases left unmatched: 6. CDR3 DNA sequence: TGTGCCAGCAGTTACGAGACAGGGGCAGGCTATGGCTACACCTTC. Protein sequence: CASSYETGAGYGYTF.

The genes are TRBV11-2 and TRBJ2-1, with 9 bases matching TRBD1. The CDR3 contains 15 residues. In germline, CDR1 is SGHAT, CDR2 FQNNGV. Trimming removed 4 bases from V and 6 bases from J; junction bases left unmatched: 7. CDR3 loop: CASSSGTGFLNEQFF. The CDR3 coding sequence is TGTGCCAGCAGCTCCGGGACAGGGTTTCTCAATGAGCAGTTCTTC.

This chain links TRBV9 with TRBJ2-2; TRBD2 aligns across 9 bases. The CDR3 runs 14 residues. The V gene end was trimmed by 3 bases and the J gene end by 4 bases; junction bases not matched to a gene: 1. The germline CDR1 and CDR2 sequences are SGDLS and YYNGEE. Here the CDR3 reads CASSELAGTGELFF. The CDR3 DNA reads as TGTGCCAGCAGCGAACTAGCGGGCACCGGGGAGCTGTTTTTT.

CDR3 DNA sequence: TGTGCCAGCAGAAGTTCGGCAGGGAGGTATGAAAAACTGTTTTTT. As protein: CASRSSAGRYEKLFF. The V and J genes are TRBV6-5 and TRBJ1-4; perhaps TRBD1 as D (5 bases). Per germline, CDR1 MNHEY and CDR2 SVGAGI. The CDR3 is made up of 15 amino acids. V lost 6 bases and J 6 bases, leaving 17 bases between the germline ends.

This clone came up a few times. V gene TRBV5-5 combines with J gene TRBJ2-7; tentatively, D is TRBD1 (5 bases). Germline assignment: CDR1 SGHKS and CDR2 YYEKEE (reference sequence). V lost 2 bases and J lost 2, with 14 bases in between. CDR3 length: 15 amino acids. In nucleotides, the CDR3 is TGTGCCAGCAGCTTACGCGTCGTACAGGCCTACGAGCAGTACTTC. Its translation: CASSLRVVQAYEQYF.

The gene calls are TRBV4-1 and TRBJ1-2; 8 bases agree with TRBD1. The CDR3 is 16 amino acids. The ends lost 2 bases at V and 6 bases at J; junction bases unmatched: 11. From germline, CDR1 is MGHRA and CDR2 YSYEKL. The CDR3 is CASSQWAGTGENGYTF. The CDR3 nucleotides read TGCGCCAGCAGCCAATGGGCGGGGACAGGTGAAAATGGCTACACCTTC.

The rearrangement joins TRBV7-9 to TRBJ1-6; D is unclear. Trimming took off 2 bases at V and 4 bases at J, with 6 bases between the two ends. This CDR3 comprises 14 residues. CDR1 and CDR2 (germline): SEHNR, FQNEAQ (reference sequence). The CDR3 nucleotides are TGTGCCAGCAGCTTATCACAGTATAATTCACCCCTCCACTTT. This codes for CASSLSQYNSPLHF.

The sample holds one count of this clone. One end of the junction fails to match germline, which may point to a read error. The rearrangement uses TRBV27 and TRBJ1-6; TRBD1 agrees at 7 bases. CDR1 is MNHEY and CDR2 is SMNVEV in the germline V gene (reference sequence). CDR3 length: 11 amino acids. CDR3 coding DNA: TGCCGACAGGGCGGTAATTCACCCCTCCACTTT. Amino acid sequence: CRQGGNSPLHF.